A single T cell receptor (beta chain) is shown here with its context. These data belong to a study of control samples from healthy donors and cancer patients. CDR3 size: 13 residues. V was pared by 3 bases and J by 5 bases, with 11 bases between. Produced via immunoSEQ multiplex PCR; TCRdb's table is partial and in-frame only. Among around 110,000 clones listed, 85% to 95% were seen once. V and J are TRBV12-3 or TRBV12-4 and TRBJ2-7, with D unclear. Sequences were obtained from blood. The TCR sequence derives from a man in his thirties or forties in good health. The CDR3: CASSLAVSDEQYF. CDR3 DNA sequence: TGTGCCAGCAGTTTGGCAGTTTCCGACGAGCAGTACTTC.